This TCR beta chain was observed in a study of T-cell reconstitution after alpha-beta-depleted transplantation in children. This CDR3 comprises 12 residues. Germline lookup yields CDR1 MNHEY and CDR2 SVGAGI. TCRbeta library construction was performed incorporating unique molecular identifiers. TCRdb itself ran the PCR reads through MiXCR, one entry per CDR3 protein. This sample carries 600,000 to 800,000 distinct CDR3 sequences, around 12% of them seen once, and the ten largest clones take 0.65% to 0.9%. This clonotype was recorded at least ten times. A read error may account for a junction end that differs from germline.

This TCR came from a girl aged 2-10 years with congenital amegakaryocytic thrombocytopenia, due to receive a stem cell transplant. The sequencing here drew on PBMCs, taken before TCRalphabeta/CD19-depleted stem cell transplant. J is TRBJ2-1 and V is TRBV6-5; D uncertain. The CDR3: CASSYLGGSAIF. The CDR3 region has the DNA TGTGCCAGCAGTTACCTTGGTGGCTCTGCCATTTTC.